The 21 T cell receptor beta chains reported below all come from one sample, sequenced in a study of blood T cell repertoires in COVID-19. TCRdb's copy holds only in-frame clones and misses some; the assay was immunoSEQ multiplex PCR. The sample records fewer than 150,000 clones, 84% being singletons. Sequenced: peripheral blood. Receptor source: a woman aged 40 to 50 with acute or convalescent COVID-19.

This rearrangement joins TRBV6-6 to TRBJ2-7; 7 bases line up with TRBD2. Germline lookup yields CDR1 MNHNY and CDR2 SVGAGI (reference sequence). After removal of 4 bases from V and 3 bases from J, the junction contained 3 bases not matched to a gene. CDR3 size: 13 residues. CDR3 nucleotides: TGTGCCAGCAGTTTGGCGGGGGACTACGAGCAGTACTTC. It specifies CASSLAGDYEQYF.

This rearrangement joins TRBV6-2 or TRBV6-3 to TRBJ1-6; TRBD1 agrees at 8 bases. Germline loops: CDR1 MNHEY, CDR2 SVGEGT. CDR3 size: 14 residues. V trimming: 5 bases; J trimming: 9 bases; junction bases outside the gene matches: 6. In DNA, the CDR3 is TGTGCCAGCAGTCAGGGGACAGGTAGTTCACCCCTCCACTTT. Its protein product is CASSQGTGSSPLHF.

J is TRBJ2-5 and V is TRBV7-2; 10 bases match TRBD2. The CDR3 totals 14 residues. Germline assignment: CDR1 SGHTA and CDR2 FQGNSA. Trimming cost V 3 bases and J 3 bases; bases outside gene matches: 1. The CDR3 here is CASSFGLAEETQYF. The CDR3 region has the DNA TGTGCCAGCAGCTTCGGACTAGCGGAAGAGACCCAGTACTTC.

The chain employs TRBV30 and TRBJ2-7; TRBD1 matches at 10 bases. Germline V gene data show CDR1 as GTSNPN and CDR2 as SVGIG (reference sequence). V trimming: 7 bases; J trimming: 4 bases; junction bases outside the gene matches: 7. This CDR3 spans 13 amino acids. The CDR3 DNA is TGTGCCTTGCACCGGGACAGGGGTTACGAGCAGTACTTC. It yields the protein CALHRDRGYEQYF.

This clone was detected only once. J is TRBJ1-5 and V is TRBV6-6; 9 bases are a match to TRBD1. The germline gives CDR1 MNHNY, CDR2 SVGAGI (reference sequence). V dropped 6 bases and J dropped 10; count of bases not matched to a gene: 4. The CDR3 sequence is 12 residues long. CDR3 sequence reads: CASSTGQGPQHF. Here the CDR3 DNA reads TGTGCCAGCAGCACGGGACAGGGACCCCAGCATTTT.

The rearrangement links TRBV21-1 to TRBJ2-7; TRBD2 is the table's D call and was not checked against the DNA. TRBV21-1 is termed a pseudogene. The CDR3 consists of 17 residues. Written as DNA, the CDR3 is TGTGCCAGCAGCAAAGAGGGCTGGGGACTAGCGGCCTACGAGCAGTACTTC. It translates to CASSKEGWGLAAYEQYF.

The chain carries TRBV6-2 or TRBV6-3 and TRBJ1-2; 10 bases are shared with TRBD1. This CDR3 is built from 16 residues. Losses at the gene ends were 4 bases for V and 4 bases for J; bases not matched to a gene: 9. Germline-derived CDR1 and CDR2 are MNHEY and SVGEGT. CDR3 region: CASSLNGQGGPYGYTF. The CDR3 coding sequence is TGTGCCAGCAGTTTAAACGGACAGGGGGGACCCTATGGCTACACCTTC.

The J gene is TRBJ1-2, the V gene TRBV14, with TRBD1 as a possible D gene (6 bases). Germline-derived CDR1 and CDR2 are SGHDN and FVKESK. The CDR3 extends over 17 amino acids. The germline V and J ends were trimmed by 0 bases and 5 bases, with 19 bases remaining between them. The CDR3 DNA reads TGTGCCAGCAGCCAAGATAGGAGGACAGCTAATACTTATGGCTACACCTTC. Protein product: CASSQDRRTANTYGYTF.

The genes are TRBV2 and TRBJ1-6; D is perhaps TRBD1 (5 bases). The V gene lost 2 bases and the J gene lost 9 bases, with 14 bases spanning the gap. The CDR3 sequence is 15 residues long. The V gene's germline CDR1 is SNHLY and CDR2 FYNNEI. The CDR3 spells CASSERGGFGSPLHF. The CDR3 coding sequence is TGTGCCAGCAGTGAACGGGGGGGGTTCGGTTCACCCCTCCACTTT.

This rearrangement joins TRBV4-1 to TRBJ2-7, with 9 bases matching TRBD2. Looked up from germline, CDR1 is MGHRA and CDR2 is YSYEKL. The ends lost 0 bases at V and 4 bases at J; junction bases unmatched: 7. The length of the CDR3 is 16 residues. The CDR3 bases are TGCGCCAGCAGCCAAGAGAGACCTAGCGGGGCATACGAGCAGTACTTC. This sequence encodes CASSQERPSGAYEQYF.

The chain links TRBV10-1 to TRBJ2-3; 8 nucleotides line up with TRBD1. Unmatched junction bases numbered 8, after V lost 5 bases and J lost 1 base. This CDR3 has 16 residues. Germline CDR1 reads WNHNN; CDR2 reads SYGVQD (reference sequence). CDR3 coding DNA: TGCGCCAGCAGTACCGACAGGGGAGGCGGCACAGATACGCAGTATTTT. This gives the protein CASSTDRGGGTDTQYF.

J is TRBJ2-2 and V is TRBV9, with 8 bases identical to TRBD2. CDR1 is SGDLS and CDR2 is YYNGEE in the germline V gene. This CDR3 contains 16 residues. The trim removed 5 bases at V and 4 bases at J, leaving 10 bases unmatched. The CDR3 DNA follows: TGTGCCAGCAGTCCCCAGGCGGGGGGCATCACCGGGGAGCTGTTTTTT. Its protein product is CASSPQAGGITGELFF.

The V gene is TRBV24-1, the J gene TRBJ2-1; 7 bases line up with TRBD1. CDR1 is KGHDR, CDR2 SFDVKD, per germline. CDR3 size: 15 residues. The trim removed 6 bases at V and 0 bases at J, leaving 4 bases unmatched. The CDR3 reads CATSSRGSSYNEQFF. In nucleotides, the CDR3 is TGTGCCACCAGTAGCAGGGGGAGCTCCTACAATGAGCAGTTCTTC.

The rearrangement links TRBV3-1 (or the pseudogene TRBV3-2) to TRBJ1-2; 9 positions agree with TRBD1. This CDR3 spans 15 amino acids. Trimming at V came to 1 base and at J to 4 bases, leaving 4 bases not matched to a gene. Germline V gives CDR1 LGHDT, CDR2 YNNKEL (reference sequence). The CDR3 DNA follows: TGTGCCAGCAGCCAAGGGGACAGGGTAGGCTATGGCTACACCTTC. It codes for CASSQGDRVGYGYTF.

This clone was detected only a few times. V and J are TRBV10-2 and TRBJ2-1, with D perhaps matching TRBD1 (6 bases). CDR3 length equals 17 residues. Per the germline V gene, CDR1 is WSHSY and CDR2 is SAAADI. V was trimmed by 6 bases and J by 3 bases, leaving 21 bases between them. The CDR3 protein is CASRDPERGSFYNEQFF. In nucleotides, the CDR3 is TGCGCCAGCAGAGATCCCGAGAGGGGGTCGTTCTACAATGAGCAGTTCTTC.

This clone is a singleton in its sample. The chain is built from TRBV6-6 and TRBJ1-1; the D is unclear. Looked up from germline, CDR1 is MNHNY and CDR2 is SVGAGI (reference sequence). This CDR3 contains 12 residues. Trimming removed 2 bases from V and 11 bases from J, with 12 bases in between. Here the CDR3 DNA reads TGTGCCAGCAGTTACGACATACGGATCGCTTTCTTT. This encodes CASSYDIRIAFF.

Only a few counts were recorded for this clone. This chain connects TRBV7-9 to TRBJ2-1; perhaps TRBD2 as D (6 bases). The CDR3 loop spans 18 amino acids. Germline CDR1 and CDR2: SEHNR and FQNEAQ (reference sequence). The germline V and J ends were trimmed by 5 bases and 0 bases, with 20 bases remaining between them. CDR3 loop: CASSIRKLAEYSYNEQFF. In DNA form, the CDR3 reads TGTGCCAGCAGCATTAGAAAATTAGCGGAATACTCCTACAATGAGCAGTTCTTC.

This sequence joins TRBV10-2 and TRBJ1-4, with TRBD1 matching over 9 bases. This CDR3 has 17 residues. Per germline, CDR1 WSHSY and CDR2 SAAADI. The junction had 15 bases not matched to a gene; V was cut back by 5 bases and J by 8 bases. CDR3 amino acids: CASSLRIPGQGEEKLFF. The CDR3 DNA is TGCGCCAGCAGTCTTCGAATTCCGGGACAGGGCGAAGAAAAACTGTTTTTT.

The J gene is TRBJ1-6, the V gene TRBV25-1; D call uncertain. This CDR3 has 14 residues. V was shortened by 0 bases and J by 6 bases, with 6 bases between the two germline ends. Germline loops: CDR1 MGHDK, CDR2 SYGVNS. CDR3 sequence: CASSEYTGNSPLHF. The CDR3 nucleotides read TGTGCCAGCAGTGAATATACGGGTAATTCACCCCTCCACTTT.

V usage is TRBV2 and J usage is TRBJ2-3; 7 bases align to TRBD1. Germline V lookup: CDR1 SNHLY, CDR2 FYNNEI. V was clipped by 6 bases and J by 6 bases; unmatched bases: 12. This CDR3 comprises 15 residues. CDR3 DNA: TGTGCCAGCAGCGATGGGACAGCCAGAGGGGATACGCAGTATTTT. This codes for CASSDGTARGDTQYF.

The chain links TRBV19 to TRBJ2-5, with D possibly matching TRBD1 (6 bases). V was cut by 1 base and J by 2 bases, with 11 bases left in between. CDR1 and CDR2 from the germline V gene are LNHDA and SQIVND (reference sequence). The CDR3 covers 15 residues. CDR3 protein: CASSIVWGPQETQYF. In nucleotides, the CDR3 is TGTGCCAGTAGTATAGTATGGGGGCCACAAGAGACCCAGTACTTC.